This T cell receptor beta chain came from a study of blood T cell repertoires in COVID-19 (dated by TCRdb to the early 2020s). For the wider study: Samples from collaborators originated in the United States, Italy and Spain and spanned both the acute and convalescent phases of COVID-19. The repertoires were released in a freely available public database meant as a resource for research on the immune response to SARS-CoV-2. The samples were drawn from two sources: the first 160 participants of the ongoing ImmuneRACE study, and over 950 subjects contributed by 6 global collaborators. The prospective study material was composed of cDNA or gDNA derived from T cells, B-cell-depleted T cells, or PBMCs. Deeply sampled blood TCRbeta repertoires from subjects exposed to, actively infected with, or recovered from COVID-19 were included in the dataset. Where available, HLA class I and class II types were taken from metadata supplied by the sample provider and were not determined by assay-based typing. Sample metadata almost always included a de-identified subject ID, COVID-19 status, age in years and sex. Results and caveats for the whole study, not just this receptor: How much clinical and demographic metadata was included differed by source and by participant, and the metadata was provided uncurated.

Whole blood was collected in K2EDTA tubes by collaborating institutions according to the institutions' own protocols. For TCRbeta analysis, collaborators shipped samples in one of three forms: frozen whole blood, isolated PBMCs, or DNA extracted from either of those sample types. With respect to this clone: Its antigen is unknown. Nothing much larger sits one base from this clone, and base qualities are not available.

Sequences LNHNV (CDR1) and YYDKDF (CDR2) are obtained from the germline V gene (reference sequence). From cysteine to phenylalanine, the CDR3 is 14 amino acids long. Solely the CDR3 DNA is kept, with 42 bases framed from the first base. Relative to germline, V is 0 bases shorter and J is 7 bases shorter, with 12 bases between their ends. The immunoSEQ Assay, a bias-controlled multiplex PCR, was used to amplify TCRbeta CDR3 regions from genomic DNA. In the authors' own workflow: The number of nucleated cells in each sample was estimated from the amplification of reference gene primers within the assay. To quantify the absolute abundance of each unique TCRbeta CDR3 rearrangement, sequence reads were collapsed and filtered. For each sample, productive Simpson clonality was calculated as the square root of Simpson's diversity index over productive rearrangements. The table comes from immuneACCESS by way of TCRdb, which keeps in-frame sequences with V and J called. Part of the clones is missing from these tables; in studies checked, under half for an unresolved V gene and the rest for unknown reasons. The D gene and trimming were derived from the DNA, and the V and J assignments and clone size from that table. The sample has just under 65,000 clones on record, over 60% of them singletons. Approximately 5% of the sample lies in the top ten.

The sequence was obtained from a human donor in a cohort sampled during active COVID-19. The chain couples TRBV15 to TRBJ1-2, with the D gene call left open. The source material was peripheral blood. The DNA is TGTGCCACCAGCAGAGATACGAGGGAAGCTGGCTACACCTTC. It specifies CATSRDTREAGYTF.